The rows below give T cell receptor beta chains drawn from one sample of a study of control samples from healthy donors and cancer patients. Method: immunoSEQ multiplex PCR; TCRdb's copy keeps in-frame clones and lacks some. The sample has some 140,000 clones, roughly 91% seen once. The specimen sequenced was PBMCs. The origin of the receptors is a man aged 45-60 years with head and neck cancer. Each CDR3 is given with its conserved first and last residue. A D gene is named only where the DNA matches it firmly. Clone size is stated in some rows and not others, as once, few, many or a class when expanded.

d_call: .
j_call: TRBJ2-1
cdr3_length: 15
clone_size: .
v_call: TRBV5-1
cdr3_aa: CASSLEQISYNEQFF
cdr3_nt: TGCGCCAGCAGCTTGGAGCAGATCTCCTACAATGAGCAGTTCTTC

d_call: .
j_call: TRBJ2-1
cdr3_length: 14
clone_size: .
v_call: TRBV30
cdr3_aa: CAWSVRQAYNEQFF
cdr3_nt: TGTGCCTGGAGTGTACGACAGGCCTACAATGAGCAGTTCTTC

d_call: .
j_call: TRBJ2-7
cdr3_length: 14
clone_size: .
v_call: TRBV2
cdr3_aa: CASSPPTGPYEQYF
cdr3_nt: TGTGCCAGCAGTCCCCCGACAGGCCCCTACGAGCAGTACTTC

d_call: .
j_call: TRBJ1-2
cdr3_length: 14
clone_size: .
v_call: TRBV27
cdr3_aa: CASSIMPANYGYTF
cdr3_nt: TGTGCCAGCAGTATTATGCCAGCCAACTATGGCTACACCTTC

d_call: .
j_call: TRBJ1-4
cdr3_length: 14
clone_size: .
v_call: TRBV19
cdr3_aa: CASSIERGREKLFF
cdr3_nt: TGTGCCAGTAGTATTGAGAGGGGCCGGGAAAAACTGTTTTTT

d_call: .
j_call: TRBJ2-3
cdr3_length: 15
clone_size: .
v_call: TRBV10-3
cdr3_aa: CAISESTDATDTQYF
cdr3_nt: TGTGCCATCAGTGAGTCGACGGACGCCACAGATACGCAGTATTTT

d_call: .
j_call: TRBJ2-6
cdr3_length: 16
clone_size: .
v_call: TRBV11-2
cdr3_aa: CASSLGASSGANVLTF
cdr3_nt: TGTGCCAGCAGCTTAGGAGCGTCCTCTGGGGCCAACGTCCTGACTTTC

d_call: .
j_call: TRBJ2-1
cdr3_length: 17
clone_size: .
v_call: TRBV6-4
cdr3_aa: CASSAHPGALGHNEQFF
cdr3_nt: TGTGCCAGCAGTGCCCATCCAGGTGCTCTTGGCCACAATGAGCAGTTCTTC

d_call: TRBD2
j_call: TRBJ2-3
cdr3_length: 17
clone_size: once
v_call: TRBV5-4
cdr3_aa: CASSSGTSGRRLDTQYF
cdr3_nt: TGTGCCAGCAGCTCCGGGACTAGCGGGAGGAGGTTGGATACGCAGTATTTT

d_call: .
j_call: TRBJ1-4
cdr3_length: 15
clone_size: .
v_call: TRBV5-6
cdr3_aa: CASSLTGRRTEKLFF
cdr3_nt: TGTGCCAGCAGCTTGACTGGAAGAAGAACTGAAAAACTGTTTTTT

d_call: TRBD1
j_call: TRBJ1-5
cdr3_length: 15
clone_size: .
v_call: TRBV19
cdr3_aa: CASTNDRVDNQPQHF
cdr3_nt: TGTGCCAGTACCAATGACAGGGTCGACAATCAGCCCCAGCATTTT

d_call: .
j_call: TRBJ1-5
cdr3_length: 14
clone_size: .
v_call: TRBV15
cdr3_aa: CAPLGVRNNQPQHF
cdr3_nt: TGTGCCCCCTTGGGGGTGAGAAATAATCAGCCCCAGCATTTT

d_call: TRBD1
j_call: TRBJ2-1
cdr3_length: 16
clone_size: .
v_call: TRBV6-5
cdr3_aa: CASSSPGQGSYNEQFF
cdr3_nt: TGTGCCAGCAGTTCACCGGGACAGGGCTCCTACAATGAGCAGTTCTTC

d_call: TRBD2
j_call: TRBJ2-7
cdr3_length: 14
clone_size: .
v_call: TRBV11-2
cdr3_aa: CASSTGRGAYEQYF
cdr3_nt: TGTGCCAGCAGCACCGGGAGGGGGGCCTACGAGCAGTACTTC

d_call: .
j_call: TRBJ2-1
cdr3_length: 13
clone_size: .
v_call: TRBV27
cdr3_aa: CASSWLGGNEQFF
cdr3_nt: TGTGCCAGCAGTTGGCTAGGGGGCAATGAGCAGTTCTTC

d_call: .
j_call: TRBJ2-2
cdr3_length: 15
clone_size: .
v_call: TRBV6-5
cdr3_aa: CASSSSGGFTGELFF
cdr3_nt: TGTGCCAGCAGTTCCTCCGGGGGTTTTACCGGGGAGCTGTTTTTT

d_call: TRBD1
j_call: TRBJ2-7
cdr3_length: 14
clone_size: .
v_call: TRBV3-1/TRBV3-2
cdr3_aa: CASSQNQGVYEQYF
cdr3_nt: TGTGCCAGCAGCCAAAATCAGGGGGTCTACGAGCAGTACTTC

d_call: .
j_call: TRBJ2-1
cdr3_length: 16
clone_size: .
v_call: TRBV19
cdr3_aa: CASTMSGDPSYNEQFF
cdr3_nt: TGTGCCAGTACCATGAGCGGAGACCCCTCCTACAATGAGCAGTTCTTC

d_call: .
j_call: TRBJ2-3
cdr3_length: 13
clone_size: .
v_call: TRBV5-4
cdr3_aa: CASSPGRTDTQYF
cdr3_nt: TGTGCCAGCAGCCCGGGGAGGACAGATACGCAGTATTTT

d_call: .
j_call: TRBJ1-3
cdr3_length: 18
clone_size: .
v_call: TRBV9
cdr3_aa: CASSVGSGSSTSGNTIYF
cdr3_nt: TGTGCCAGCAGCGTAGGTTCGGGGTCATCAACTTCTGGAAACACCATATATTTT

d_call: .
j_call: TRBJ1-4
cdr3_length: 15
clone_size: .
v_call: TRBV27
cdr3_aa: CASSLTGIANEKLFF
cdr3_nt: TGTGCCAGCAGTCTTACAGGGATAGCTAATGAAAAACTGTTTTTT

d_call: TRBD1
j_call: TRBJ2-1
cdr3_length: 15
clone_size: .
v_call: TRBV19
cdr3_aa: CASKTSGGPYNEQFF
cdr3_nt: TGTGCCAGTAAAACGTCAGGGGGCCCGTACAATGAGCAGTTCTTC

d_call: TRBD1
j_call: TRBJ2-7
cdr3_length: 13
clone_size: .
v_call: TRBV6-5
cdr3_aa: CASTSTGDYEQYF
cdr3_nt: TGTGCCAGCACCTCGACAGGGGACTACGAGCAGTACTTC

d_call: .
j_call: TRBJ1-1
cdr3_length: 15
clone_size: .
v_call: TRBV21-1
cdr3_aa: CASSKAGQLNTEAFF
cdr3_nt: TGTGCCAGCAGCAAAGCCGGACAGTTGAACACTGAAGCTTTCTTT

d_call: .
j_call: TRBJ1-2
cdr3_length: 15
clone_size: .
v_call: TRBV11-2
cdr3_aa: CASSLGGGLNYGYTF
cdr3_nt: TGTGCCAGCAGCTTAGGGGGGGGTCTAAACTATGGCTACACCTTC

d_call: .
j_call: TRBJ2-2
cdr3_length: 17
clone_size: .
v_call: TRBV28
cdr3_aa: CASSLFGSAVRSGELFF
cdr3_nt: TGTGCCAGCAGTCTTTTCGGGTCTGCGGTACGGTCCGGGGAGCTGTTTTTT

d_call: TRBD1
j_call: TRBJ2-7
cdr3_length: 15
clone_size: .
v_call: TRBV6-6
cdr3_aa: CASSFLQGASYEQYF
cdr3_nt: TGTGCCAGCAGTTTTTTACAGGGGGCTTCCTACGAGCAGTACTTC

d_call: TRBD1
j_call: TRBJ2-1
cdr3_length: 16
clone_size: .
v_call: TRBV3-1/TRBV3-2
cdr3_aa: CASSQIGRGRENEQFF
cdr3_nt: TGTGCCAGCAGCCAAATCGGCAGGGGGCGCGAGAATGAGCAGTTCTTC

d_call: TRBD1
j_call: TRBJ1-2
cdr3_length: 16
clone_size: .
v_call: TRBV7-9
cdr3_aa: CASSALLTGANYGYTF
cdr3_nt: TGTGCCAGCAGCGCCCTTTTGACAGGGGCTAACTATGGCTACACCTTC